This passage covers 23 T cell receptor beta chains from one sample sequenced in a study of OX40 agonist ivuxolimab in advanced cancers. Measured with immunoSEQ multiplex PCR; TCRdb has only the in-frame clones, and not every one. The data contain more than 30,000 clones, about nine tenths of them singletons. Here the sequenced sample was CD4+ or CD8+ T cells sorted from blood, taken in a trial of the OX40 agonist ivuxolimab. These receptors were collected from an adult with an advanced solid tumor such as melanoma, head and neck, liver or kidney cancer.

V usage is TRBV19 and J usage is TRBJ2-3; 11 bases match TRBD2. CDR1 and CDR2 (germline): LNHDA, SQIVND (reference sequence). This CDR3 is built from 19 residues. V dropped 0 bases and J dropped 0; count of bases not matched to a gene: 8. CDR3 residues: CASSIERLAGGLSTDTQYF. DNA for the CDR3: TGTGCCAGTAGTATAGAGCGGCTAGCGGGAGGCCTTAGCACAGATACGCAGTATTTT.

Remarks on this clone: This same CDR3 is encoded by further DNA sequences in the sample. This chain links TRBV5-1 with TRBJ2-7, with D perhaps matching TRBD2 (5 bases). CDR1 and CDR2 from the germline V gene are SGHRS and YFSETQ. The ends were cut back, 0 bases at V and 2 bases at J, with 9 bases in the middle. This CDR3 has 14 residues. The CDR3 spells CASSLDGVPYEQYF. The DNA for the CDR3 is TGCGCCAGCAGCTTGGACGGGGTCCCCTACGAGCAGTACTTC.

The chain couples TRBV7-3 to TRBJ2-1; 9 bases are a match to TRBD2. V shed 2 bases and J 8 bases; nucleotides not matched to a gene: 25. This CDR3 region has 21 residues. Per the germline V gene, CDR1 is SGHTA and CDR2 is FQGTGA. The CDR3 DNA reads TGTGCCAGCAGCTTATGGGGAGGAAGAGGGGAAGCGGGAGGATTTTTACATGAGCAGTTCTTC. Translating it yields CASSLWGGRGEAGGFLHEQFF.

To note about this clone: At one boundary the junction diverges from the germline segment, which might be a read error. The CDR3 nucleotides are TGTGCCTGGAAGGAGATTAGCACCGATACGCAGTATTTT. Its protein product is CAWKEISTDTQYF. The rearrangement joins TRBV30 to TRBJ2-3, with no clear D. CDR1 is GTSNPN, CDR2 SVGIG, per germline (reference sequence). This CDR3 has 13 amino acids. Combining the CDR3 with reference TRBV30 and TRBJ2-3 gives the whole variable domain SQTIHQWPATLVQPVGSPLSLECTVEGTSNPNLYWYRQAAGRGLQLLFYSVGIGQISSEVPQNLSASRPQDRQFILSSKKLLLSDSGFYLCAWKEISTDTQYFGPGTRLTVL.

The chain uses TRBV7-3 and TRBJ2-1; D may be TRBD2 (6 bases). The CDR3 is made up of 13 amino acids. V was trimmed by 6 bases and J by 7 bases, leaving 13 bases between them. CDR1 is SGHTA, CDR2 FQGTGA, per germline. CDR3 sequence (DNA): TGTGCCAGCAGTCGATCCGGGGGTAATGAGCAGTTCTTC. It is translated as CASSRSGGNEQFF.

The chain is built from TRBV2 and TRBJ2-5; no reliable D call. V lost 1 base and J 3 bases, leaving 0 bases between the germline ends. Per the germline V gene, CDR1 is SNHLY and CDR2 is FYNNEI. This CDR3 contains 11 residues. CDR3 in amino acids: CASSEEETQYF. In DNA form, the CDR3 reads TGTGCCAGCAGTGAAGAAGAGACCCAGTACTTC.

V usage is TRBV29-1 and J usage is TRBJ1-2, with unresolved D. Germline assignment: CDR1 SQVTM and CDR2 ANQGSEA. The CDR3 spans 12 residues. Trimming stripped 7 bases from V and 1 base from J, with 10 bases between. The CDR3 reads CSGLGSNYGYTF. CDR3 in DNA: TGCAGCGGCCTGGGGAGTAACTATGGCTACACCTTC.

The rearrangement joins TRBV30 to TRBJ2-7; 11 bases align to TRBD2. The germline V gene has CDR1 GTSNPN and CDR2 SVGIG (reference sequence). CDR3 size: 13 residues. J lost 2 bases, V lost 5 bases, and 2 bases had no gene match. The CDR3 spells CAWETSGAYEQYF. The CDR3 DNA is TGTGCCTGGGAGACTAGCGGGGCCTACGAGCAGTACTTC.

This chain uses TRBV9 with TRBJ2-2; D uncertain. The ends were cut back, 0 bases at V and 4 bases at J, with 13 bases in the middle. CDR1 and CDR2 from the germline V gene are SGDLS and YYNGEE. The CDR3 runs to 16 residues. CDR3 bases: TGTGCCAGCAGCGTAGCTTTGGGAACTGGCACCGGGGAGCTGTTTTTT. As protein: CASSVALGTGTGELFF. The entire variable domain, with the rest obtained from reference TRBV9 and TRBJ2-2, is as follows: DSGVTQTPKHLITATGQRVTLRCSPRSGDLSVYWYQQSLDQGLQFLIQYYNGEERAKGNILERFSAQQFPDLHSELNLSSLELGDSALYFCASSVALGTGTGELFFGEGSRLTVL.

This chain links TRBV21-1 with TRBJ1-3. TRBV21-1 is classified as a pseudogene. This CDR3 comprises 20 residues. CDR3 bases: TGTGCCAGCAGCTCAAAATGGAGAGGAGTCAGCGAACCCTCTGGAAACACCATATATTTT. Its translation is CASSSKWRGVSEPSGNTIYF.

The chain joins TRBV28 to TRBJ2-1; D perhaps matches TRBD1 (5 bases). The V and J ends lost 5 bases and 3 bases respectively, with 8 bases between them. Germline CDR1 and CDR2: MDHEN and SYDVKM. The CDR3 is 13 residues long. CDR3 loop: CASSLQGYNEQFF. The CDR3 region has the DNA TGTGCCAGCAGTCTCCAGGGCTACAATGAGCAGTTCTTC.

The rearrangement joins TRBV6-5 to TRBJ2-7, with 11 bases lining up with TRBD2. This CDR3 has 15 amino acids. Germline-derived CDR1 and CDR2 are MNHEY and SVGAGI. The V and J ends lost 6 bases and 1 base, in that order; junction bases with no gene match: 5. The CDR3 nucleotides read TGTGCCAGCAGCGGACTAGCGGGTACATCCTACGAGCAGTACTTC. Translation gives CASSGLAGTSYEQYF.

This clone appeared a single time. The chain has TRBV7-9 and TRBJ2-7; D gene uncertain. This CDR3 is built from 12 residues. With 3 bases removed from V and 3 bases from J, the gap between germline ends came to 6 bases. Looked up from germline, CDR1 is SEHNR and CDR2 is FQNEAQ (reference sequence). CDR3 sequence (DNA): TGTGCCAGCAGCTTGTCCAACTACGAGCAGTACTTC. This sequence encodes CASSLSNYEQYF. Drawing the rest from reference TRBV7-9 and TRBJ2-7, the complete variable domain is DTGVSQNPRHKITKRGQNVTFRCDPISEHNRLYWYRQTLGQGPEFLTYFQNEAQLEKSRLLSDRFSAERPKGSFSTLEIQRTEQGDSAMYLCASSLSNYEQYFGPGTRLTVT.

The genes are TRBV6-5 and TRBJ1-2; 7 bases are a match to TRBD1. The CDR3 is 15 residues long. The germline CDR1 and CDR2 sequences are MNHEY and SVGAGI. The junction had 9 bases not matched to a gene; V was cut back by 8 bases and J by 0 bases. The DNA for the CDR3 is TGTGCCAGCGGAAGACAGGGTAAGGCTAACTATGGCTACACCTTC. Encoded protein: CASGRQGKANYGYTF.

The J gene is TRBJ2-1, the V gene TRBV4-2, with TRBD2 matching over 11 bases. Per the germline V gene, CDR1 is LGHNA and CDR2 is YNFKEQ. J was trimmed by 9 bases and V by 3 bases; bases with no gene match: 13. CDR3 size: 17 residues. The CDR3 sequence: CASSHDFSGGVSSEQFF. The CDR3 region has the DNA TGTGCCAGCAGCCACGACTTTAGCGGGGGGGTATCGAGTGAGCAGTTCTTC.

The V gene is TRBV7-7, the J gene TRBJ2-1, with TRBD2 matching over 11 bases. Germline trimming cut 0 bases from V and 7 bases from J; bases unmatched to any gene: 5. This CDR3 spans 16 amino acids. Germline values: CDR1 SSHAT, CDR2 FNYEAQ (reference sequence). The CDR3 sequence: CASSLASGGARNEQFF. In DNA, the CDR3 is TGTGCCAGCAGCTTAGCTAGCGGGGGGGCTCGGAATGAGCAGTTCTTC.

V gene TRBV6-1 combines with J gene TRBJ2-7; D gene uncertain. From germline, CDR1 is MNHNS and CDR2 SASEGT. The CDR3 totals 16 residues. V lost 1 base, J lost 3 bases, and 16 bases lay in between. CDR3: CASSEESDWDLYEQYF. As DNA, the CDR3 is TGTGCCAGCAGTGAAGAGTCTGATTGGGATCTCTACGAGCAGTACTTC.

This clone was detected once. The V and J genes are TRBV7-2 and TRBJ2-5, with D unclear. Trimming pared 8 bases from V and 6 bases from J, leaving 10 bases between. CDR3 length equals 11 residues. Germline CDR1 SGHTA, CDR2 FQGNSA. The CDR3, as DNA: TGTGCCAGCTCCACGAGTCAGACCCAGTACTTC. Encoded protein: CASSTSQTQYF.

The DNA of the CDR3 is TGTGCCAGCAGTTCACACAGGTCTTCCTACAATGAGCAGTTCTTC. Protein: CASSSHRSSYNEQFF. The V call is TRBV27, the J call TRBJ2-1; D possibly corresponds to TRBD1 (5 bases). The V gene's germline CDR1 is MNHEY and CDR2 SMNVEV (reference sequence). CDR3 length equals 15 residues. Trimming cost V 4 bases and J 1 base, with 11 bases left between them.

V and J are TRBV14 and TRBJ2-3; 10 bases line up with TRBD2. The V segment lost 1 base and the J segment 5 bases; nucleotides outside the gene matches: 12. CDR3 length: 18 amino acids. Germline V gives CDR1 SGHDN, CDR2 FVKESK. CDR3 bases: TGTGCCAGCAGCCAAGTCCCTTTCGCTAGCGGGAGTGGAGATACGCAGTATTTT. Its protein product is CASSQVPFASGSGDTQYF. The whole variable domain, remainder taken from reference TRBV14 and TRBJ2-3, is EAGVTQFPSHSVIEKGQTVTLRCDPISGHDNLYWYRRVMGKEIKFLLHFVKESKQDESGMPNNRFLAERTGGTYSTLKVQPAELEDSGVYFCASSQVPFASGSGDTQYFGPGTRLTVL.

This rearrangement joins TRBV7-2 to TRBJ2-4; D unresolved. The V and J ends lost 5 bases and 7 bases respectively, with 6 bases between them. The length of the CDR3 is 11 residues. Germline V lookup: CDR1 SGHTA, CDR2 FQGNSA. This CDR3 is CASSDRNIQYF. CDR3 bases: TGTGCCAGCAGCGACCGGAACATTCAGTACTTC.

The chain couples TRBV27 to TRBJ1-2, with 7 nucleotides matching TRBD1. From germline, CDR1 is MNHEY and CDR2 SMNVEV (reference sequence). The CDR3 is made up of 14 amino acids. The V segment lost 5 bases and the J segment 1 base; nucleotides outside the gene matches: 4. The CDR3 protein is CASSAGTVNYGYTF. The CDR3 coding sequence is TGTGCCAGCAGTGCCGGGACAGTTAACTATGGCTACACCTTC.

CDR3 DNA: TGTGCCATCAGTGAGTCAGGGGGCTTGGGAGAGACCCAGTACTTC. Protein product: CAISESGGLGETQYF. The chain carries TRBV10-3 and TRBJ2-5, with TRBD1 identical over 7 bases. With V trimmed by 0 bases and J by 4 bases, 5 bases remained unmatched. The germline gives CDR1 ENHRY, CDR2 SYGVKD. The CDR3 extends over 15 amino acids.